The 6 T cell receptor beta chains in this list originate from one sample, sequenced in a study of T cells after posttransplantation cyclophosphamide. Cyclophosphamide on days +3 and +4 followed busulfan-fludarabine conditioning and a marrow graft. Profiled with immunoSEQ multiplex PCR; TCRdb holds only in-frame clones, not every one. The repertoire consists of under 25,000 clones, none detected only once. The source material was PBMCs, sampled after allogeneic stem cell transplant with posttransplant cyclophosphamide. The origin of the receptors is a male patient younger than 35 who received an allogeneic stem cell transplant from a related donor, was CMV-positive, and had no GVHD. Some of the T cells might come from the graft donor.

This clone was recorded many times. The genes are TRBV5-4 and TRBJ2-7; 9 nucleotides agree with TRBD1. CDR1 SGHNT and CDR2 YYREEE come from the germline V gene (reference sequence). This CDR3 has 14 residues. Trimming removed 1 base from V and 6 bases from J; junction bases left unmatched: 5. The CDR3 sequence: CASSLMDRGFEQYF. The CDR3 DNA is TGTGCCAGCAGCTTGATGGACAGGGGCTTCGAGCAGTACTTC.

This clone was detected ten times or more. The chain uses TRBV27 and TRBJ2-7, with 7 bases fitting TRBD1. CDR1 and CDR2 from the germline V gene are MNHEY and SMNVEV (reference sequence). This CDR3 comprises 15 residues. Losses at the gene ends were 5 bases for V and 5 bases for J; bases not matched to a gene: 12. The CDR3 here is CASSPHPTGSHEQYF. The CDR3 DNA follows: TGTGCCAGCAGTCCCCACCCGACAGGGTCCCACGAGCAGTACTTC.

This clone was counted at least ten times. The chain employs TRBV5-1 and TRBJ1-5; possibly TRBD1 for D (6 bases). Germline CDR1 SGHRS, CDR2 YFSETQ. V was clipped by 7 bases and J by 3 bases, with 20 bases between them. The CDR3 length is 16 residues. CDR3 in DNA: TGCGCCAGCCCCCCAGACGGGACACCGTACAATCAGCCCCAGCATTTT. Translation gives CASPPDGTPYNQPQHF.

This clone occurred many times. The DNA of the CDR3 is TGTGCCAGCAGCCAAGATAAGACGGGTCTCTACGAGCAGTACTTC. Its protein is CASSQDKTGLYEQYF. This chain links TRBV14 with TRBJ2-7, with no clear D. Germline CDR1 SGHDN, CDR2 FVKESK. CDR3 length equals 15 residues. Between the trimmed V and J ends, which lost 0 bases and 3 bases, there was a span of 12 bases.

In this sample, this clone turned up many times. The chain links TRBV28 to TRBJ2-1; 11 nucleotides line up with TRBD2. The V gene's germline CDR1 is MDHEN and CDR2 SYDVKM. After removal of 6 bases from V and 5 bases from J, the junction contained 6 bases not matched to a gene. This CDR3 is 15 amino acids long. The CDR3 DNA is TGTGCCAGCAGCTTAGCGGGAGGGCCCCACAATGAGCAGTTCTTC. Encoded protein: CASSLAGGPHNEQFF. The full variable domain, with the rest looked up from reference TRBV28 and TRBJ2-1, is DVKVTQSSRYLVKRTGEKVFLECVQDMDHENMFWYRQDPGLGLRLIYFSYDVKMKEKGDIPEGYSVSREKKERFSLILESASTNQTSMYLCASSLAGGPHNEQFFGPGTRLTVL.

This clone was seen a handful of times. Being one base from a much bigger clone, this may be a read error. The genes are TRBV29-1 and TRBJ2-5, with D possibly being TRBD2 (6 bases). The J call is uncertain, as TRBJ2-7 better fits the DNA end. This CDR3 region has 13 residues. CDR1 is SQVTM and CDR2 is ANQGSEA in the germline V gene. CDR3 loop: CSVEVSGSYEQYF. In nucleotides, the CDR3 is TGCAGCGTTGAGGTTAGCGGCTCCTACGAGCAGTACTTC.